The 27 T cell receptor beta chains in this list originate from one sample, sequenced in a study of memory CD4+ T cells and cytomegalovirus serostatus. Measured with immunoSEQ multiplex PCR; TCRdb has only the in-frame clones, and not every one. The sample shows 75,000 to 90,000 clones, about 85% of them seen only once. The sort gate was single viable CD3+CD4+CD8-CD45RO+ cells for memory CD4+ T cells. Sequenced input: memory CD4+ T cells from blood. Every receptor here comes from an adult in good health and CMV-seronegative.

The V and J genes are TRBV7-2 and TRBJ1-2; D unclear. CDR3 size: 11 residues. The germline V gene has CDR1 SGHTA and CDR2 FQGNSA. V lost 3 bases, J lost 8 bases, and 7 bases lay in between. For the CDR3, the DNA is TGTGCCAGCAGCTTGGAATGGGGCTACACCTTC. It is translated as CASSLEWGYTF. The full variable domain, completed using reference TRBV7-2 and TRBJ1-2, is GAGVSQSPSNKVTEKGKDVELRCDPISGHTALYWYRQSLGQGLEFLIYFQGNSAPDKSGLPSDRFSAERTGGSVSTLTIQRTQQEDSAVYLCASSLEWGYTFGSGTRLTVV.

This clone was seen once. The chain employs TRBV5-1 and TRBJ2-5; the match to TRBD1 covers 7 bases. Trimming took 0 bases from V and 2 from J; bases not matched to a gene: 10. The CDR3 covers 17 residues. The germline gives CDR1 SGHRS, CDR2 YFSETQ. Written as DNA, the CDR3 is TGCGCCAGCAGCTTGGGACAGGGCCTCCTGACTCAAGAGACCCAGTACTTC. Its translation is CASSLGQGLLTQETQYF. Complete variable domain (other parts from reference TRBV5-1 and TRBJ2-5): KAGVTQTPRYLIKTRGQQVTLSCSPISGHRSVSWYQQTPGQGLQFLFEYFSETQRNKGNFPGRFSGRQFSNSRSEMNVSTLELGDSALYLCASSLGQGLLTQETQYFGPGTRLLVL.

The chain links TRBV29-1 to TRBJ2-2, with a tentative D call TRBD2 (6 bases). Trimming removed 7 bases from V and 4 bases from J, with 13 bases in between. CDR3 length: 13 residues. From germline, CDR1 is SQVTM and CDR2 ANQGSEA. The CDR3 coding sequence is TGCAGCGCGATTATCGGGGGCACCGGGGAGCTGTTTTTT. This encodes CSAIIGGTGELFF.

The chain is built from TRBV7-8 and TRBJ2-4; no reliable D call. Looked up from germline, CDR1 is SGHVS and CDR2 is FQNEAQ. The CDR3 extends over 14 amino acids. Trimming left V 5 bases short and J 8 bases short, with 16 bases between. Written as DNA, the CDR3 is TGTGCCAGCAGCCTGGGCCGTCCCGCGGACATTCAGTACTTC. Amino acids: CASSLGRPADIQYF.

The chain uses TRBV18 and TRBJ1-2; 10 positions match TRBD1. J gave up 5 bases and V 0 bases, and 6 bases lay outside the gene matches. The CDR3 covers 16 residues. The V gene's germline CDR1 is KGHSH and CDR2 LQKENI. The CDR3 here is CASSPPETGGAYGYTF. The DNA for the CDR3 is TGTGCCAGCTCACCACCGGAGACAGGGGGCGCGTATGGCTACACCTTC.

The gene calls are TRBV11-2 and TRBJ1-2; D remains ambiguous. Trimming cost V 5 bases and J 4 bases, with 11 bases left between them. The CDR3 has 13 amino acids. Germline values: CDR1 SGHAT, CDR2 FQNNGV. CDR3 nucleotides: TGTGCCAGCAGCATCGACGGCCTCTATGGCTACACCTTC. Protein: CASSIDGLYGYTF.

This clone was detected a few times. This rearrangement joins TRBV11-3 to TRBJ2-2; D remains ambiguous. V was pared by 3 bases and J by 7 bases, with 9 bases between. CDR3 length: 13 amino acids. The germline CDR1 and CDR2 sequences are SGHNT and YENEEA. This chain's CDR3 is CASSFIFGGELFF. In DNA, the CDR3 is TGTGCCAGCAGCTTCATCTTCGGCGGGGAGCTGTTTTTT.

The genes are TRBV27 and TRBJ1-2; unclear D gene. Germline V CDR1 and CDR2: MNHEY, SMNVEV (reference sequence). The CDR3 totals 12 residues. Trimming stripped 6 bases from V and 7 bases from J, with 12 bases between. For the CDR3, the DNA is TGTGCCAGCAGCAATAGGCGGTCTGGCTACACCTTC. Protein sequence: CASSNRRSGYTF.

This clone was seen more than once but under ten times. DNA for the CDR3: TGTGCCAGCAGCTTAGCATTTAGGGGACTAGCGGCGAATCAAGAGACCCAGTACTTC. This codes for CASSLAFRGLAANQETQYF. The chain recombines TRBV7-3 with TRBJ2-5, with TRBD2 matching over 11 bases. The V and J ends lost 2 bases and 2 bases, in that order; junction bases with no gene match: 13. The CDR3 contains 19 residues. Germline values: CDR1 SGHTA, CDR2 FQGTGA.

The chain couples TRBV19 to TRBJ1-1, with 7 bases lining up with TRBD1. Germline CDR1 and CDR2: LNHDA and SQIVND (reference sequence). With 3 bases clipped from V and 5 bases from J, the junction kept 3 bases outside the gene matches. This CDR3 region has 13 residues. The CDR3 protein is CASSMTRGTEAFF. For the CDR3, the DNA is TGTGCCAGTAGTATGACCAGGGGGACTGAAGCTTTCTTT.

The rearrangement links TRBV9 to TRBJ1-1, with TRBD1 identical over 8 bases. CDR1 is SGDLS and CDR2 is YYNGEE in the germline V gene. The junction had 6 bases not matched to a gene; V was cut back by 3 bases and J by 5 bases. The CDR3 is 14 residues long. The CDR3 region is CASSDGQGWTEAFF. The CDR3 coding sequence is TGTGCCAGCAGCGATGGACAGGGTTGGACTGAAGCTTTCTTT.

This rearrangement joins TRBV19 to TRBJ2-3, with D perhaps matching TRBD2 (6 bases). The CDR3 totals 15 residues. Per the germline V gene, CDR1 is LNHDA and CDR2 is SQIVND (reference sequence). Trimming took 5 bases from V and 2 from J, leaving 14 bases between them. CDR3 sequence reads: CASSPYRDFTDTQYF. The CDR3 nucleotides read TGTGCCAGTAGTCCCTACCGGGACTTCACAGATACGCAGTATTTT.

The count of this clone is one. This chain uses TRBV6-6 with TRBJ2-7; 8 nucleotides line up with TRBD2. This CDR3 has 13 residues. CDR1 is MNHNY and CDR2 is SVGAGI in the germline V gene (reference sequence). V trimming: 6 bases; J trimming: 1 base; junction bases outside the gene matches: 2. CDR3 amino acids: CASRTGGSYEQYF. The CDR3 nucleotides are TGTGCCAGCAGAACGGGGGGGTCCTACGAGCAGTACTTC.

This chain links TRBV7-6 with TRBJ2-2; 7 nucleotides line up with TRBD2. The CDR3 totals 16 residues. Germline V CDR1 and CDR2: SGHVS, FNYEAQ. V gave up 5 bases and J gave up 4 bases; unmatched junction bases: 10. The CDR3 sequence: CASSVSGPAGTGELFF. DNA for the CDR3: TGTGCCAGCAGCGTTAGCGGGCCGGCGGGCACCGGGGAGCTGTTTTTT.

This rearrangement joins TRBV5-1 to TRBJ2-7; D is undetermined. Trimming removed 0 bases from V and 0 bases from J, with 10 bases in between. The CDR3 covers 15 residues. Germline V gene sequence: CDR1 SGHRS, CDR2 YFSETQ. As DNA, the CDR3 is TGCGCCAGCAGCTTGGTCGGTGACAACTCCTACGAGCAGTACTTC. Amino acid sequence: CASSLVGDNSYEQYF.

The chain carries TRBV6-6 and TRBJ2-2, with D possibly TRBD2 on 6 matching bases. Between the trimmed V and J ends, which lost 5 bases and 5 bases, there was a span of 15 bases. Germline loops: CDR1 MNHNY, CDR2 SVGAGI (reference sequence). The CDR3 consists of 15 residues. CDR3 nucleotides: TGTGCCAGCAGTATCAGGCTAGCGACAACCGGGGAGCTGTTTTTT. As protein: CASSIRLATTGELFF.

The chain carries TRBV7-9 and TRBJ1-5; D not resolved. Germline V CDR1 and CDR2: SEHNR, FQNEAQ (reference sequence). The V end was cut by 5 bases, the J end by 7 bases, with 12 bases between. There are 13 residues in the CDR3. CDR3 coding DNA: TGTGCCAGCAGCCTCACCCTTGACCAGCCCCAGCATTTT. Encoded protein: CASSLTLDQPQHF.

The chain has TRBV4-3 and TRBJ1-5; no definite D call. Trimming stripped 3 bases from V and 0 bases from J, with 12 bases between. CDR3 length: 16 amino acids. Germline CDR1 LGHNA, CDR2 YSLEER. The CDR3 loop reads CASSQAYGNSNQPQHF. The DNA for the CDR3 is TGCGCCAGCAGCCAGGCCTACGGGAATAGCAATCAGCCCCAGCATTTT.

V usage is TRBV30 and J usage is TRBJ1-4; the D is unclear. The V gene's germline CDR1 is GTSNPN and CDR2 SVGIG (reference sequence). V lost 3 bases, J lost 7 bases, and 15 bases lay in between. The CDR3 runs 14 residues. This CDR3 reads CAWRPGEGVEKLFF. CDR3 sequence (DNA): TGTGCCTGGAGGCCGGGAGAAGGCGTTGAAAAACTGTTTTTT.

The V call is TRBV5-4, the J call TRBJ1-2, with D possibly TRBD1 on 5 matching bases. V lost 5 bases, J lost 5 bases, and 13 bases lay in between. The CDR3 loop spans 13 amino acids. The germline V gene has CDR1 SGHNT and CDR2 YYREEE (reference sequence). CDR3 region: CASSWDDVYGYTF. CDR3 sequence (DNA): TGTGCCAGCAGTTGGGACGACGTATATGGCTACACCTTC. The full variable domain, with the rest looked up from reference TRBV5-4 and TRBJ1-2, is ETGVTQSPTHLIKTRGQQVTLRCSSQSGHNTVSWYQQALGQGPQFIFQYYREEENGRGNFPPRFSGLQFPNYSSELNVNALELDDSALYLCASSWDDVYGYTFGSGTRLTVV.

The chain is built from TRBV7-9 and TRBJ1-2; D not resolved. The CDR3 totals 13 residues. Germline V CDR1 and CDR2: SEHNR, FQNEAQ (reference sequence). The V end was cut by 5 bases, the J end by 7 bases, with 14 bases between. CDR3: CASSPSARSGYTF. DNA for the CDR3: TGTGCCAGCAGCCCCTCGGCCCGGAGTGGCTACACCTTC.

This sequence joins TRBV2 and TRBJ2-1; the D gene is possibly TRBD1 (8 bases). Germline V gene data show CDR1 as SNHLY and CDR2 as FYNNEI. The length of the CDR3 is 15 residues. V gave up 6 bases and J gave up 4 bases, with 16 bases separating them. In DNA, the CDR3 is TGTGCCAGCAGGGGGGGGGACAGGACTTACAATGAGCAGTTCTTC. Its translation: CASRGGDRTYNEQFF.

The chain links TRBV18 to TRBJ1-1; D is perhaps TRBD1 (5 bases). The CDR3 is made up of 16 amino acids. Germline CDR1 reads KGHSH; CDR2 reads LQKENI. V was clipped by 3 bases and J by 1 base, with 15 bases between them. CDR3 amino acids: CASSPGWEGRNTEAFF. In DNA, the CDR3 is TGTGCCAGCTCACCCGGATGGGAGGGGAGGAACACTGAAGCTTTCTTT.

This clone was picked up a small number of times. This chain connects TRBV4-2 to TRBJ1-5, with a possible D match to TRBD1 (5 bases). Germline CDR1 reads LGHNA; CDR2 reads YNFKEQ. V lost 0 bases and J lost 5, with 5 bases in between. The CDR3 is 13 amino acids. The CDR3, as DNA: TGTGCCAGCAGCCAAGACAGGGATCAGCCCCAGCATTTT. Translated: CASSQDRDQPQHF.

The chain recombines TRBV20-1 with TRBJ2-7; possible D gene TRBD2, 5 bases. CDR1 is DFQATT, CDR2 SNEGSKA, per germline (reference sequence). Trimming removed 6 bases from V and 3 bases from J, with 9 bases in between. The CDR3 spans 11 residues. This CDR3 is CSAGSLYEQYF. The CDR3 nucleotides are TGCAGTGCGGGGAGCCTCTACGAGCAGTACTTC.

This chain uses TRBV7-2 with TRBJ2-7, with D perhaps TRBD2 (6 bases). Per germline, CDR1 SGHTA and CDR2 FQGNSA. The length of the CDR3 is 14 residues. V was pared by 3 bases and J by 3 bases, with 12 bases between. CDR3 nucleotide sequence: TGTGCCAGCAGCTTGGGCGGGACCGTCTACGAGCAGTACTTC. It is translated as CASSLGGTVYEQYF.

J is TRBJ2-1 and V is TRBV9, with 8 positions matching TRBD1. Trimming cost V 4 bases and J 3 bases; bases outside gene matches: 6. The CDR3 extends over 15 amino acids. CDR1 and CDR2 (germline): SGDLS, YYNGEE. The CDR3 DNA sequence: TGTGCCAGCAGCCCCCGGGACAGGAGCTACAATGAGCAGTTCTTC. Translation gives CASSPRDRSYNEQFF.